This T cell receptor beta chain was sequenced in a study of shared clonotypes between healthy human individuals. Across the study: CD4 naive and memory got three plates each, CD8 naive two, CD8 memory one. General study points: Collection of samples was limited to blood; tissue repertoires likely differ.

TCRdb's table, derived via immunoSEQ multiplex PCR, lists solely in-frame clones and lacks some. The sample has approximately 2,200,000 clones, more than 85% seen once; the top ten hold 1.5% to 2%. The CDR3 spans 17 residues. From germline, CDR1 is MNHNS and CDR2 SASEGT. The V and J ends lost 2 bases and 6 bases, in that order; junction bases with no gene match: 16. As defined, naive CD8 cells were CD45RO-negative and positively selected for CCR7, with terminally differentiated effector memory CD45RA+ cells excluded. Donors, healthy HIV-negative adults, lacked recent acute infections or vaccinations. On this clone: What it binds is unknown.

Sequencing input: naive CD8+ T cells from PBMCs. This receptor was obtained from a man between 18 and 35 years old in good health. Some clones in this sample may be carry-over from other donors' samples. The chain combines TRBV6-1 with TRBJ2-7; 7 bases agree with TRBD1. The CDR3, as DNA: TGTGCCAGCAGTGAATCGATCAGACAGGGTAACAGGGTCGAGCAGTACTTC. Translation gives CASSESIRQGNRVEQYF.